The 22 T cell receptor beta chains listed next were all sequenced from one sample in a study of blood T cell repertoires in COVID-19. Repertoires were generated with immunoSEQ multiplex PCR, while TCRdb's copy carries only in-frame clones and drops some. The data contain 40,000 to 50,000 clones, around 90% of them singletons. The material sequenced was peripheral blood. These receptors were collected from a man between 60 and 70 years old with acute or convalescent COVID-19.

V gene TRBV4-3 combines with J gene TRBJ2-3, with 10 bases matching TRBD2. Trimming took 3 bases from V and 7 from J; bases not matched to a gene: 13. In germline, CDR1 is LGHNA, CDR2 YSLEER. This CDR3 comprises 17 residues. The CDR3 spells CASSQAESGGALYTQYF. CDR3 nucleotides: TGCGCCAGCAGCCAGGCTGAAAGCGGGGGGGCCTTGTATACGCAGTATTTT.

This clone was recorded only once. The chain employs TRBV11-3 and TRBJ2-3, with 10 bases that match TRBD2. The CDR3 is 15 residues long. With V trimmed by 5 bases and J by 4 bases, 6 bases remained unmatched. CDR1 is SGHNT, CDR2 YENEEA, per germline. CDR3 nucleotide sequence: TGTGCCAGCAGCCGGGCGGGACTAGCGTCAGATACGCAGTATTTT. Translation gives CASSRAGLASDTQYF.

In its sample, this clone was seen a few times. The V and J genes are TRBV27 and TRBJ2-3; 12 nucleotides align to TRBD2. Germline lookup yields CDR1 MNHEY and CDR2 SMNVEV (reference sequence). The CDR3 consists of 19 residues. V was clipped by 2 bases and J by 0 bases; unmatched bases: 9. CDR3 sequence: CASSLIRLAGALSTDTQYF. CDR3 in DNA: TGTGCCAGCAGTTTAATTCGACTAGCGGGGGCACTTAGCACAGATACGCAGTATTTT.

V is TRBV27 and J is TRBJ1-6, with D maybe TRBD1 (5 bases). Germline CDR1 is MNHEY and CDR2 is SMNVEV (reference sequence). Trimming took off 8 bases at V and 10 bases at J, with 21 bases between the two ends. The CDR3 spans 15 residues. CDR3 residues: CASSSAGDWGSPLHF. In nucleotides, the CDR3 is TGTGCCAGCTCCTCTGCCGGGGACTGGGGGTCACCCCTCCACTTT.

V is TRBV5-4 and J is TRBJ2-7, with 11 bases identical to TRBD2. CDR1 SGHNT and CDR2 YYREEE come from the germline V gene (reference sequence). V lost 2 bases and J lost 5; bases outside the gene matches: 6. The CDR3 spans 15 residues. CDR3 region: CASSFSGGAIDEQYF. The CDR3 nucleotides are TGTGCCAGCAGCTTTAGCGGGGGGGCCATCGACGAGCAGTACTTC.

This chain connects TRBV6-6 to TRBJ1-6; 8 bases are a match to TRBD1. The CDR3 runs 14 residues. V shed 7 bases and J 7 bases; nucleotides not matched to a gene: 6. From germline, CDR1 is MNHNY and CDR2 SVGAGI (reference sequence). This CDR3 reads CASIKTGENSPLHF. The DNA of the CDR3 is TGTGCCAGCATCAAGACAGGGGAGAATTCACCCCTCCACTTT.

In its sample, this clone was seen once. The rearrangement uses TRBV10-1 and TRBJ1-1, with a weak D call TRBD1 (5 bases). The germline V gene has CDR1 WNHNN and CDR2 SYGVQD (reference sequence). V shed 9 bases and J shed 0 bases, with 11 bases lying between them. This CDR3 spans 13 amino acids. The CDR3 spells CASTRGLNTEAFF. CDR3 in DNA: TGCGCCAGTACAAGGGGCTTGAACACTGAAGCTTTCTTT.

This chain uses TRBV4-1 with TRBJ1-1, with D possibly matching TRBD1 (5 bases). Germline CDR1 reads MGHRA; CDR2 reads YSYEKL. Trimming pared 0 bases from V and 4 bases from J, leaving 12 bases between. This CDR3 is 15 amino acids long. The CDR3 nucleotides are TGCGCCAGCAGCCAAGAACTGAAGGGGTTCACTGAAGCTTTCTTT. Translated, it gives CASSQELKGFTEAFF.

The genes are TRBV21-1 and TRBJ2-1; the D call TRBD2 from the table was never checked on the DNA. TRBV21-1 is given as a pseudogene. There are 16 residues in the CDR3. CDR3 sequence: CASSKERRQPDNEQFF. DNA for the CDR3: TGTGCCAGCAGCAAAGAGAGGCGGCAGCCTGACAATGAGCAGTTCTTC.

The chain recombines TRBV10-2 with TRBJ1-6; tentative D call: TRBD1 (5 bases). V was shortened by 5 bases and J by 9 bases, with 14 bases between the two germline ends. CDR1 and CDR2 from the germline V gene are WSHSY and SAAADI. The CDR3 spans 14 residues. CDR3 sequence reads: CASSTSQGGSPLHF. As DNA, the CDR3 is TGCGCCAGCAGTACCTCCCAGGGTGGTTCACCCCTCCACTTT.

The chain couples TRBV4-2 to TRBJ1-3; 12 nucleotides align to TRBD1. Germline values: CDR1 LGHNA, CDR2 YNFKEQ. This CDR3 is 16 amino acids long. V was clipped by 0 bases and J by 4 bases; unmatched bases: 1. DNA for the CDR3: TGTGCCAGCAGCCAAGAGGGACAGGGGGCCGGAAACACCATATATTTT. Its translation is CASSQEGQGAGNTIYF.

This sequence joins TRBV9 and TRBJ2-7, with 7 positions matching TRBD2. CDR3 length: 15 amino acids. Germline V gene lookup returns CDR1 SGDLS and CDR2 YYNGEE. The J segment lost 0 bases and the V segment lost 2 bases, leaving 5 bases of the junction unmatched. The CDR3 protein is CASSVGSGTSYEQYF. The CDR3 region has the DNA TGTGCCAGCAGCGTGGGGAGCGGGACCTCCTACGAGCAGTACTTC.

The V call is TRBV2, the J call TRBJ1-4; a possible D gene is TRBD1 (6 bases). The ends were cut back, 8 bases at V and 3 bases at J, with 10 bases in the middle. There are 13 residues in the CDR3. Looked up from germline, CDR1 is SNHLY and CDR2 is FYNNEI. For the CDR3, the DNA is TGTGCCAGCTCTCAGGGGCCTAATGAAAAACTGTTTTTT. This sequence encodes CASSQGPNEKLFF.

CDR3 residues: CASPYKPGCNQPQHF. CDR3 DNA sequence: TGTGCCAGCCCATACAAGCCGGGTTGCAATCAGCCCCAGCATTTT. The V and J genes are TRBV6-5 and TRBJ1-5; no clear D. The CDR3 contains 15 residues. Trimming took off 8 bases at V and 2 bases at J, with 16 bases between the two ends. Germline assignment: CDR1 MNHEY and CDR2 SVGAGI.

J is TRBJ2-3 and V is TRBV5-5; tentative D call: TRBD2 (5 bases). This CDR3 is built from 14 residues. Trimming removed 3 bases at V and 3 bases at J, with 11 bases between. The germline CDR1 and CDR2 sequences are SGHKS and YYEKEE (reference sequence). CDR3 nucleotides: TGTGCCAGCAGCTCCCACGGGGTGACAGATACGCAGTATTTT. This codes for CASSSHGVTDTQYF.

The rearrangement uses TRBV18 and TRBJ1-1, with TRBD1 as a possible D gene (6 bases). The CDR3 sequence is 14 residues long. Germline loops: CDR1 KGHSH, CDR2 LQKENI. The V and J ends lost 4 bases and 2 bases respectively, with 11 bases between them. The CDR3 loop is CASSLQGQNTEAFF. The CDR3 DNA is TGTGCCAGCTCACTACAGGGCCAAAACACTGAAGCTTTCTTT.

Concerning this clone: The identical CDR3 is also encoded by other nucleotide sequences in the sample. The rearrangement links TRBV6-6 to TRBJ1-1; the D is unclear. Germline V lookup: CDR1 MNHNY, CDR2 SVGAGI (reference sequence). V lost 0 bases, J lost 1 base, and 6 bases lay in between. This CDR3 comprises 14 residues. Here the CDR3 DNA reads TGTGCCAGCAGTTACTCGGCAGGGAACACTGAAGCTTTCTTT. Residues: CASSYSAGNTEAFF.

The chain employs TRBV7-2 and TRBJ2-3; perhaps TRBD2 as D (5 bases). CDR1 SGHTA and CDR2 FQGNSA come from the germline V gene. V lost 6 bases and J lost 6, with 13 bases in between. The CDR3 has 13 amino acids. CDR3 sequence reads: CASSAGPRDTQYF. For the CDR3, the DNA is TGTGCCAGCAGTGCGGGTCCCCGGGATACGCAGTATTTT.

The chain uses TRBV21-1 and TRBJ1-4. TRBV21-1 corresponds to a pseudogene. The length of the CDR3 is 16 residues. For the CDR3, the DNA is TGTGCCAGCAGCCCCCCGGAGGGAACAACTAATGAAAAACTGTTTTTT. Translated, it gives CASSPPEGTTNEKLFF.

The rearrangement uses TRBV10-1 and TRBJ1-3; 7 nucleotides match TRBD1. V shed 4 bases, J shed 4 bases, and the junction held 7 bases outside the gene matches. The germline V gene encodes CDR1 WNHNN and CDR2 SYGVQD (reference sequence). This CDR3 region has 15 residues. The CDR3 DNA reads as TGCGCCAGCAGTGGTGCCGGGACAGAAGGAAACACCATATATTTT. It codes for CASSGAGTEGNTIYF.

V and J are TRBV6-1 and TRBJ1-2; D gene uncertain. With 1 base removed from V and 5 bases from J, the gap between germline ends came to 20 bases. CDR1 is MNHNS, CDR2 SASEGT, per germline. The CDR3 runs to 17 residues. The CDR3 here is CASSEDHGVGGWYGYTF. The DNA of the CDR3 is TGTGCCAGCAGTGAAGATCATGGGGTCGGAGGATGGTATGGCTACACCTTC.

This sequence joins TRBV19 and TRBJ2-7, with D possibly TRBD1 on 6 matching bases. CDR1 LNHDA and CDR2 SQIVND come from the germline V gene (reference sequence). Trimming stripped 3 bases from V and 6 bases from J, with 18 bases between. There are 15 residues in the CDR3. The CDR3 loop is CASSMRATGYREQYF. The CDR3, as DNA: TGTGCCAGTAGTATGAGGGCCACAGGGTATCGCGAGCAGTACTTC.